This T cell receptor beta chain was identified during a study of T cell responses to AZD1222 COVID-19 vaccine. Points from the study as a whole: The study reported that nearly half of spike-specific TCRs target unmutated variant regions. Following two doses of AZD1222, Spike-specific TCR breadth and depth rose. Donors, mostly white British, included more females; clonal diversity was possibly underestimated.

The table came from immunoSEQ multiplex PCR; TCRdb's copy has only in-frame clones and leaves some out. The repertoire has around 200,000 clones, approximately 94% of them found once; the top ten carry roughly 1.7%. To note about this clone: Its antigen is currently unknown.

CDR1 LNHNV and CDR2 YYDKDF come from the germline V gene (reference sequence). The CDR3 is made up of 13 amino acids. The ends were cut back, 2 bases at V and 0 bases at J, with 5 bases in the middle. Second-dose intervals near 4 or 12 weeks were combined. This specimen was peripheral blood, taken 28 days after the second AZD1222 dose. The rearrangement joins TRBV15 to TRBJ2-7; D gene ambiguous. The origin of this receptor is an adult who received the AZD1222 COVID-19 vaccine. The chain's CDR3 is CATSRSYSYEQYF. In nucleotides, the CDR3 is TGTGCCACCAGCAGAAGCTACTCCTACGAGCAGTACTTC.